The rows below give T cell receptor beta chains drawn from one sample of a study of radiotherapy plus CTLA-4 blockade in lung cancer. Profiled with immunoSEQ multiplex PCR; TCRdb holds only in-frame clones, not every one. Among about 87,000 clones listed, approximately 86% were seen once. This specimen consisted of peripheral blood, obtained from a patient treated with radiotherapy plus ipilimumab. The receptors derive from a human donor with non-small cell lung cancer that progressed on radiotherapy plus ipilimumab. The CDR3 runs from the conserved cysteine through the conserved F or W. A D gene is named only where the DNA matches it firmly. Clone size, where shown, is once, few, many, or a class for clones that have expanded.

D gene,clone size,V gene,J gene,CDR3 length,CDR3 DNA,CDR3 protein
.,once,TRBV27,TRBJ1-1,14,TGTGCCAGCAGTTTATACCCAGGACACGGAGAAGCTTTCTTT,CASSLYPGHGEAFF
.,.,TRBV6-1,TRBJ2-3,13,TGTGCCAGCACAGCCTCTAGCACAGATACGCAGTATTTT,CASTASSTDTQYF
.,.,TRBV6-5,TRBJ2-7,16,TGTGCCAGCAGTTACTCCCAGGGACACCGGGATTACGAGCAGTACTTC,CASSYSQGHRDYEQYF
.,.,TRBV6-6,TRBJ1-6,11,TGTGCCAGCAGTGAAACTTCACCCCTCCACTTT,CASSETSPLHF
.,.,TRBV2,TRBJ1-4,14,TGTGCCAGCAGGGGGTTAGCAACTAATGAAAAACTGTTTTTT,CASRGLATNEKLFF
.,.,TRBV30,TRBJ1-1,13,TGTGCCTGGAGGGGGCAGCCGAACACTGAAGCTTTCTTT,CAWRGQPNTEAFF
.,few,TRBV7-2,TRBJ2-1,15,TGTGCCAGCAGCTTAGCGACTGAGCGAAGGAATGAGCAGTTCTTC,CASSLATERRNEQFF
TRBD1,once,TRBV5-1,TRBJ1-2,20,TGCGCCAGCAGCTTGTGGGAGACCGGGACAGGGGAGATGTCCTACTATGGCTACACCTTC,CASSLWETGTGEMSYYGYTF
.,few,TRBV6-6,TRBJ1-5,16,TGTGCCAGCAGTTTAATTCCGGGACGGAGCAATCAGCCCCAGCATTTT,CASSLIPGRSNQPQHF
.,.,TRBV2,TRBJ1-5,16,TGTGCCAGCAGCGTACTTACGGGAGGGAGCAATCAGCCCCAGCATTTT,CASSVLTGGSNQPQHF
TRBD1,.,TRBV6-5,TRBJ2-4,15,TGTGCCAGCAGTCGCCCTTGGGACAGGGGCAACATTCAGTACTTC,CASSRPWDRGNIQYF
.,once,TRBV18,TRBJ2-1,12,TGTGCCAGCAGTTTTAACACTAATGAGCAGTTCTTC,CASSFNTNEQFF
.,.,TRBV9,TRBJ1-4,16,TGTGCCAGCAGCGTCGGAGGACACACAACGGGTGAAAAACTGTTTTTT,CASSVGGHTTGEKLFF
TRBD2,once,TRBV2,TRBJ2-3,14,TGTGCCAGCAGTGCACTAGCGGACACAGATACGCAGTATTTT,CASSALADTDTQYF
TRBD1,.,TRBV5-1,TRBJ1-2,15,TGCGCCAGCAGCCTGACAGGGTTTTCTGACTATGGCTACACCTTC,CASSLTGFSDYGYTF
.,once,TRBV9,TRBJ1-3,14,TGTGCCAGCAGCGTAGTGAGCTCTGGAAACACCATATATTTT,CASSVVSSGNTIYF
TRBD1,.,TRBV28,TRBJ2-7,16,TGTGCCAGCAGCCTTCCGGGACAGGTTTTCCCAGGGGAGCAGTACTTC,CASSLPGQVFPGEQYF
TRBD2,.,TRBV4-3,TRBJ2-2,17,TGCGCCAGCAGCCAAGACCCAGCGGGAGCGGACACCGGGGAGCTGTTTTTT,CASSQDPAGADTGELFF
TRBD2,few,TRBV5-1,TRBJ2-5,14,TGCGCCAGCAGCAAAGGACTAGCCTGGGAGACCCAGTACTTC,CASSKGLAWETQYF
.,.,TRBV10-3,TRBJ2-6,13,TGTGCCGCCGCAGGCTCTGGGGCCAACGTCCTGACTTTC,CAAAGSGANVLTF
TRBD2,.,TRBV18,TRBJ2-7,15,TGTGCCAGCTCACGCGGGACTAGCGGCTCCTACGAGCAGTACTTC,CASSRGTSGSYEQYF
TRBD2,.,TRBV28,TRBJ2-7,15,TGTGCCAGCAGTGTGACGCCGGGACTAGTTAACGAGCAGTACTTC,CASSVTPGLVNEQYF
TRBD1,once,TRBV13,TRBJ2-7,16,TGTGCCAGCAGCTACCGGGGACAGGGAAGGACCTACGAGCAGTACTTC,CASSYRGQGRTYEQYF
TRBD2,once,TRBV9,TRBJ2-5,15,TGTGCCAGCAGCCTCCGGACTAGCGGGGAAGAGACCCAGTACTTC,CASSLRTSGEETQYF
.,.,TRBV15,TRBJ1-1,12,TGTGCCACCAGCAGAGATCTGGTTGAAGCTTTCTTT,CATSRDLVEAFF
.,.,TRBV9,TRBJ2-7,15,TGTGCCAGCAGCGTAGAAGTGGGGACCCCCTACGAGCAGTACTTC,CASSVEVGTPYEQYF
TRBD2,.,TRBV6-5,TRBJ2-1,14,TGTGCCAGCAGTTCTCCCCGCGGGGGGAATGAGCAGTTCTTC,CASSSPRGGNEQFF
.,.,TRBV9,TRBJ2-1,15,TGTGCCAGCAGCCCTGACATCCGGCCGTACAATGAGCAGTTCTTC,CASSPDIRPYNEQFF
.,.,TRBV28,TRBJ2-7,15,TGTGCCAGCGTTTTAGGGTCCGGGACACCGTACGAGCAGTACTTC,CASVLGSGTPYEQYF
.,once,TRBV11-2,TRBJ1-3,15,TGTGCCAGCAGCGTAAGGACGGCCTCTGGAAACACCATATATTTT,CASSVRTASGNTIYF
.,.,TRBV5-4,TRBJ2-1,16,TGTGCCAGCAGCTTGAAAGCGGCGGGATGGGGCAATGAGCAGTTCTTC,CASSLKAAGWGNEQFF
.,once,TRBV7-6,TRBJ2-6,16,TGTGCCAGCAGCTTAGAAGGGTACTCTGGGGCCAACGTCCTGACTTTC,CASSLEGYSGANVLTF